The entry below gives a single T cell receptor beta chain sequence along with its context. Its antigen remains unidentified. Base qualities are not provided; no much larger clone lies one nucleotide away. The donors belonged to the validation cohort of about 110 subjects, which was separate from the roughly 670-subject first cohort. This record comes from a study of cytomegalovirus exposure and HLA in healthy donors (dated by TCRdb to about 2017). Describing the broader study: A later analysis indicated that the 120 or so validation repertoires were generated on the platform also employed for the 700 or so repertoires of the first cohort. The aim of the study was to test whether cataloging public T cell receptors could identify signatures of past pathogen exposure. In addition to the first cohort of 666 subjects, a separate validation cohort of under 150 different subjects was used. The study combined high-throughput TCR immunosequencing, statistical association of individual TCRs with disease status, and machine learning to predict cytomegalovirus infection status.

Overall study results and their limits: The authors suggested that the approach could potentially be generalized to other disease states and immunological phenotypes. A few of the identified cytomegalovirus-associated TCR beta chains were confirmed in vitro to be specific for cytomegalovirus antigens. Most TCR sequences were observed very rarely across donors, whereas some public TCRs were present in many individuals. In a later analysis, TCRs clustered in the first cohort were found to also tend to co-occur in the roughly 130 validation repertoires, with about 93% of cluster scores above 0. The study listed 164 TCR beta chains as associated with cytomegalovirus. A later analysis had no HLA typing for the validation cohort, so co-occurrence there was scored across all 120 repertoires. In both the original and validation cohorts, the classifier was reported to diagnose cytomegalovirus status with high specificity and sensitivity.

Library preparation used the immunoSEQ multiplex PCR assay. The paper's processing steps were these. A statistical classification framework was developed to diagnose cytomegalovirus status using the catalog of TCR beta chain sequences. The table comes from immuneACCESS by way of TCRdb, which keeps in-frame sequences with V and J called. Part of the clones is missing from these tables; in studies checked, under half for an unresolved V gene and the rest for unknown reasons. That table gives V, J and clone size, and the DNA gave D and trimming. Counted in this sample were about 82,000 clones; 85% to 95% of them appeared once. In total, the top ten clones hold 0.55% to 0.75% of the sample. V loses 2 bases, J loses 5 bases, and the germline ends lie 9 bases apart. From the germline V gene, CDR1 is SNHLY and CDR2 is FYNNEI. Reading from cysteine to phenylalanine, the CDR3 counts 13 amino acids. Kept here is only the CDR3 DNA, which spans 39 bases and is read in frame from base 1.

The material sequenced was PBMCs. This receptor was identified in a man aged 18 to 29 in good health and CMV-seronegative. The chain couples TRBV2 to TRBJ1-1; D gene: possibly TRBD1, on 5 matching bases. The CDR3 has the sequence CASSEQGLTEAFF. The nucleotide sequence is TGTGCCAGCAGTGAACAGGGTTTAACTGAAGCTTTCTTT.